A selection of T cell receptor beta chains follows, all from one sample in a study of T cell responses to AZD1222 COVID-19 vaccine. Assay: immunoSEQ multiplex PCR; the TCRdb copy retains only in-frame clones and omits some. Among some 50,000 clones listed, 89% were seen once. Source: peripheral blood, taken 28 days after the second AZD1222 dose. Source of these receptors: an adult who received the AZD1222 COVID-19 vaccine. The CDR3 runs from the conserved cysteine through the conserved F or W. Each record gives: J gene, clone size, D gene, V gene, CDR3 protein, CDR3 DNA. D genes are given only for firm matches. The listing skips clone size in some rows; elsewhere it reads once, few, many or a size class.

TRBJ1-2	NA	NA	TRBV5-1	CASSLAGGPGANYGYTF	TGCGCCAGCAGCTTGGCTGGGGGGCCGGGAGCTAACTATGGCTACACCTTC
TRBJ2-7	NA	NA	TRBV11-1	CASSLSGSSYEQYF	TGTGCCAGCAGCTTATCCGGGAGCTCCTACGAGCAGTACTTC
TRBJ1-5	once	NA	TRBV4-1	CASSQDQGFGNQPQHF	TGCGCCAGCAGCCAAGATCAGGGATTCGGCAATCAGCCCCAGCATTTT
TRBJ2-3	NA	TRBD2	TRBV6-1	CASSDYSGGLTDTQYF	TGTGCCAGCAGTGATTATAGCGGGGGGTTGACAGATACGCAGTATTTT
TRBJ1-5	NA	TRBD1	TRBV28	CASGDRGRVGNQPQHF	TGTGCCAGCGGCGACAGGGGGCGCGTCGGCAATCAGCCCCAGCATTTT
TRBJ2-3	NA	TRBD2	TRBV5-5	CASSLSSGTSGGGTDTQYF	TGTGCCAGCAGCTTGAGTTCCGGGACTAGCGGGGGGGGCACAGATACGCAGTATTTT
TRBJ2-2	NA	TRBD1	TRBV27	CASSLTYSTGGPAGELFF	TGTGCCAGCAGTTTAACTTACTCGACAGGGGGCCCTGCCGGGGAGCTGTTTTTT
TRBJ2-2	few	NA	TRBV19	CASRRTANTGELFF	TGTGCCTCACGGAGGACAGCTAACACCGGGGAGCTGTTTTTT
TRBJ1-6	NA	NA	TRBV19	CASSSRTGSSYNSPLHF	TGTGCCAGTAGTTCCCGGACGGGGAGCTCCTATAATTCACCCCTCCACTTT
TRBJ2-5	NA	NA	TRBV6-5	CASSPPDGTRGTQYF	TGTGCCAGCAGTCCGCCGGACGGGACCCGGGGGACCCAGTACTTC
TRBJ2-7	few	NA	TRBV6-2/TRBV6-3	CASSYLSPTEYEQYF	TGTGCCAGCAGTTACCTTTCTCCGACGGAGTACGAGCAGTACTTC
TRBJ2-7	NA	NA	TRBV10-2	CASSGAGGSYEQYF	TGCGCCAGCAGTGGAGCAGGAGGCTCCTACGAGCAGTACTTC
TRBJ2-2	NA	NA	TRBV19	CASSSRDGNTGELFF	TGTGCCAGTAGTAGCCGGGACGGAAACACCGGGGAGCTGTTTTTT
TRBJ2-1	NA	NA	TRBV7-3	CASSLNGGRYNEQFF	TGTGCCAGCAGCTTAAACGGAGGGAGGTACAATGAGCAGTTCTTC
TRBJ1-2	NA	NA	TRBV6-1	CASSEWRSANYGYTF	TGTGCCAGCAGTGAATGGCGGTCTGCTAACTATGGCTACACCTTC
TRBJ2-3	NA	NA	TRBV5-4	CASSFSAATTDTQYF	TGTGCCAGCAGCTTTTCAGCAGCTACCACAGATACGCAGTATTTT
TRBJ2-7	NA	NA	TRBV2	CASRAEDRRPYF	TGTGCCAGCCGCGCTGAGGACCGTCGGCCGTACTTC
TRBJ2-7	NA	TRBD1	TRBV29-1	CSVVLQGDNSYEQYF	TGCAGCGTAGTCCTACAGGGGGACAACTCCTACGAGCAGTACTTC
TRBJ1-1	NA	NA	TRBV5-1	CASSFNRDTEAFF	TGCGCCAGCAGCTTTAACAGGGACACTGAAGCTTTCTTT
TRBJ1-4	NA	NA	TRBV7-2	CASSLNTGLGEKLFF	TGTGCCAGCAGCCTAAATACAGGGTTGGGTGAAAAACTGTTTTTT